These 29 T cell receptor beta chains were sequenced from one sample in a study of human T cells and chemical hapten exposure (dated by TCRdb to the early 2020s). The library was generated by RACE. Instrument on record: NextSeq 500. The public reads were run again by TCRdb, first through fastp at Q25 and then through MiXCR, and only productive beta chains were kept. Entries that share a CDR3 protein sequence are merged under the most common genes and DNA. Within this sample are 95,000 to 150,000 distinct CDR3 sequences, with about 11% of them counted one time only. The ten biggest clones cover approximately 2.5% of the sample. The sample's time point, from its label and the paper: patch test 3, about 24 weeks after DPC sensitization. This specimen's treatment or condition label, per the study, means: therapeutic diphenylcyclopropenone sensitization with weekly scalp DPC. The source material was whole blood, sampled in connection with sensitization to the hapten diphenylcyclopropenone (DPC). These TCRs come from a woman between 50 and 59 years old with alopecia areata. Some clones in this sample may be carry-over from other donors' samples.

V is TRBV15 and J is TRBJ2-3; 7 bases line up with TRBD1. Trimming removed 7 bases from V and 0 bases from J; junction bases left unmatched: 7. Germline V gene sequence: CDR1 LNHNV, CDR2 YYDKDF (reference sequence). The CDR3 spans 15 residues. The CDR3 DNA is TGTGCCACCACCCCGACAGGGTCAAGCACAGATACGCAGTATTTT. This sequence encodes CATTPTGSSTDTQYF.

In its sample, this clonotype was seen a few times. The chain links TRBV7-9 to TRBJ2-1; 10 bases align to TRBD2. This CDR3 comprises 15 residues. Unmatched junction bases numbered 3, after V lost 1 base and J lost 6 bases. Germline loops: CDR1 SEHNR, CDR2 FQNEAQ (reference sequence). The CDR3 loop reads CASSLGSSGSNEQFF. CDR3 DNA: TGTGCCAGCAGCTTAGGATCTAGCGGGAGCAATGAGCAGTTCTTC.

This clonotype was counted between two and nine times. The CDR3 spells CSAREGRPTQYF. The CDR3 DNA is TGCAGTGCTAGAGAGGGCAGACCTACGCAGTATTTT. This chain uses TRBV20-1 with TRBJ2-3; no clear D gene. Looked up from germline, CDR1 is DFQATT and CDR2 is SNEGSKA (reference sequence). This CDR3 region has 12 residues. V was pared by 0 bases and J by 8 bases, with 9 bases between.

The chain has TRBV11-1 and TRBJ1-5, with TRBD1 matching 7 bases. The CDR3 has 14 amino acids. Trimming took 5 bases from V and 5 from J; bases not matched to a gene: 6. Looked up from germline, CDR1 is SGHAT and CDR2 is FQDESV (reference sequence). In DNA, the CDR3 is TGTGCCAGCAGCCACGGAGACAGGGATCAGCCCCAGCATTTT. Its translation is CASSHGDRDQPQHF.

V and J are TRBV7-3 and TRBJ2-7, with D possibly matching TRBD1 (5 bases). Germline lookup yields CDR1 SGHTA and CDR2 FQGTGA. This CDR3 comprises 15 residues. Trimming pared 2 bases from V and 3 bases from J, leaving 14 bases between. CDR3 nucleotides: TGTGCCAGCAGCTTAGGCAGGGCAGGCTACTACGAGCAGTACTTC. It yields the protein CASSLGRAGYYEQYF.

This clonotype was counted many times. V and J are TRBV29-1 and TRBJ2-5; TRBD2 agrees at 8 bases. The CDR3 totals 13 residues. Trimming took 7 bases from V and 5 from J; bases not matched to a gene: 9. The germline V gene encodes CDR1 SQVTM and CDR2 ANQGSEA. Here the CDR3 reads CSAYLGGRETQYF. The CDR3 nucleotides are TGCAGCGCCTACCTTGGCGGGAGGGAGACCCAGTACTTC.

This chain joins TRBV9 and TRBJ2-7; 9 nucleotides align to TRBD2. The CDR3 consists of 15 residues. The V segment lost 3 bases and the J segment 5 bases; nucleotides outside the gene matches: 9. Germline CDR1 SGDLS, CDR2 YYNGEE. CDR3 residues: CASSGSLAGPHEQYF. As DNA, the CDR3 is TGTGCCAGCAGCGGTTCTCTAGCGGGACCCCACGAGCAGTACTTC.

Worth noting for this clonotype: Without the conserved terminal phenylalanine or tryptophan, this CDR3 likely stems from a read error. This CDR3 is CAWSRGGYGYTL. The CDR3 DNA reads TGTGCCTGGAGTAGGGGTGGGTATGGCTACACCTTA. The chain has TRBV30 and TRBJ1-2; D is possibly TRBD1 (5 bases). CDR3 length: 12 amino acids. With 2 bases removed from V and 5 bases from J, the gap between germline ends came to 9 bases. Germline assignment: CDR1 GTSNPN and CDR2 SVGIG (reference sequence).

This clonotype was picked up many times. The rearrangement links TRBV15 to TRBJ1-2; 7 nucleotides match TRBD1. The V gene's germline CDR1 is LNHNV and CDR2 YYDKDF (reference sequence). Unmatched junction bases numbered 17, after V lost 0 bases and J lost 7 bases. The CDR3 consists of 18 residues. CDR3 amino acids: CATSRDPRWLGTASGYTF. CDR3 sequence (DNA): TGTGCCACCAGCAGAGATCCCCGGTGGTTAGGGACAGCGAGTGGCTACACCTTC.

About this clonotype itself: Since no conserved phenylalanine or tryptophan closes the CDR3, a read error is the likely cause. The V and J genes are TRBV5-1 and TRBJ2-3; 10 bases are shared with TRBD2. Germline V gene data show CDR1 as SGHRS and CDR2 as YFSETQ. The CDR3 consists of 15 residues. V dropped 0 bases and J dropped 5; count of bases not matched to a gene: 3. CDR3 bases: TGCGCCAGCAGCTTGGCCGGGACTAGCGTAGATACGCAGTATTGT. Translated, it gives CASSLAGTSVDTQYC.

This clonotype was detected only a few times. The CDR3 protein is CASSGPEAQDYEQYF. Written as DNA, the CDR3 is TGTGCCAGCAGTGGTCCGGAGGCACAGGACTACGAGCAGTACTTC. The chain has TRBV27 and TRBJ2-7, with D tentatively TRBD1 or TRBD2 (5 bases each). With 5 bases removed from V and 3 bases from J, the gap between germline ends came to 17 bases. Germline V lookup: CDR1 MNHEY, CDR2 SMNVEV (reference sequence). This CDR3 has 15 amino acids.

In its sample, this clonotype was seen a few times. CDR3 DNA sequence: TGCGCCAGCAGCCCACTGAGGGGGGGCTTGAGCAATGAGCAGTTCTTC. Translation: CASSPLRGGLSNEQFF. The V call is TRBV5-1, the J call TRBJ2-1; D perhaps matches TRBD2 (7 bases). The CDR3 consists of 16 residues. With 4 bases removed from V and 6 bases from J, the gap between germline ends came to 20 bases. Per germline, CDR1 SGHRS and CDR2 YFSETQ.

The genes are TRBV7-8 and TRBJ1-4; 7 positions match TRBD1. Trimming at V came to 5 bases and at J to 11 bases, leaving 11 bases not matched to a gene. The germline V gene encodes CDR1 SGHVS and CDR2 FQNEAQ. This CDR3 has 14 residues. CDR3 sequence (DNA): TGTGCCAGCAGCCCCCAGACAAGACAGGGCAAACTGTTTTTT. As protein: CASSPQTRQGKLFF.

The chain combines TRBV5-1 with TRBJ2-1; D remains ambiguous. V dropped 0 bases and J dropped 10 bases, with 11 bases sitting between them. Germline CDR1 reads SGHRS; CDR2 reads YFSETQ. This CDR3 spans 13 amino acids. CDR3 sequence reads: CASSLVGEVEQFF. The DNA for the CDR3 is TGCGCCAGCAGCTTGGTTGGCGAAGTGGAGCAGTTCTTC. Full variable domain (missing parts from reference TRBV5-1 and TRBJ2-1): KAGVTQTPRYLIKTRGQQVTLSCSPISGHRSVSWYQQTPGQGLQFLFEYFSETQRNKGNFPGRFSGRQFSNSRSEMNVSTLELGDSALYLCASSLVGEVEQFFGPGTRLTVL.

The rearrangement uses TRBV20-1 and TRBJ1-3; TRBD1 might be the D (5 bases). Trimming removed 6 bases at V and 0 bases at J, with 12 bases between. This CDR3 comprises 14 residues. Germline loops: CDR1 DFQATT, CDR2 SNEGSKA (reference sequence). CDR3 sequence reads: CSAFGAGSGNTIYF. DNA for the CDR3: TGCAGTGCCTTCGGGGCAGGCTCTGGAAACACCATATATTTT.

The chain joins TRBV7-2 to TRBJ2-7; 7 nucleotides align to TRBD2. The CDR3 runs to 14 residues. CDR1 is SGHTA and CDR2 is FQGNSA in the germline V gene. The trim removed 3 bases at V and 7 bases at J, leaving 9 bases unmatched. The CDR3 loop is CASSFLGGGLEQYF. CDR3 bases: TGTGCCAGCAGCTTCCTGGGCGGGGGTCTTGAGCAGTACTTC.

The V and J genes are TRBV7-9 and TRBJ1-2, with D unresolved. The V end lost 1 base, the J end lost 7 bases, and 7 bases lay between the germline ends. Germline lookup yields CDR1 SEHNR and CDR2 FQNEAQ (reference sequence). The CDR3 extends over 12 amino acids. This CDR3 reads CASSLDRSGYTF. CDR3 DNA sequence: TGTGCCAGCAGCTTAGATAGGTCTGGCTACACCTTC.

This chain uses TRBV7-2 with TRBJ2-5, with D maybe TRBD2 (5 bases). Germline CDR1 and CDR2: SGHTA and FQGNSA. Trimming took off 2 bases at V and 7 bases at J, with 8 bases between the two ends. The CDR3 contains 12 residues. The CDR3 region is CASSLYEGTQYF. As DNA, the CDR3 is TGTGCCAGCAGCTTATATGAGGGGACCCAGTACTTC.

This clonotype has a handful of counts. The chain combines TRBV2 with TRBJ2-1, with D unresolved. CDR1 and CDR2 from the germline V gene are SNHLY and FYNNEI. V was clipped by 0 bases and J by 0 bases, with 6 bases between them. The CDR3 spans 15 residues. CDR3 in DNA: TGTGCCAGCAGTGAAGCAAGCTTCTCCTACAATGAGCAGTTCTTC. It translates to CASSEASFSYNEQFF.

This clonotype came up many times. The CDR3: CASSLLVTGGETQYF. The CDR3 nucleotides are TGTGCCAGCAGCTTACTGGTGACAGGGGGAGAGACCCAGTACTTC. The genes are TRBV5-6 and TRBJ2-5, with 9 bases matching TRBD1. After removal of 2 bases from V and 4 bases from J, the junction contained 6 bases not matched to a gene. This CDR3 is built from 15 residues. The germline CDR1 and CDR2 sequences are SGHDT and YYEEEE.

This sequence joins TRBV29-1 and TRBJ2-3, with TRBD1 as a possible D gene (5 bases). The V end lost 7 bases, the J end lost 1 base, and 12 bases lay between the germline ends. Germline lookup yields CDR1 SQVTM and CDR2 ANQGSEA. This CDR3 has 13 amino acids. CDR3 protein: CSAQGGGTDTQYF. Written as DNA, the CDR3 is TGCAGCGCTCAGGGTGGTGGCACAGATACGCAGTATTTT.

This clonotype showed up many times. This chain joins TRBV6-5 and TRBJ2-7; D perhaps matches TRBD1 (5 bases). Trimming removed 7 bases from V and 1 base from J, with 11 bases in between. CDR1 is MNHEY, CDR2 SVGAGI, per germline. There are 13 residues in the CDR3. The CDR3 sequence is CASTPGRSYEQYF. The CDR3 DNA sequence: TGTGCCAGCACCCCAGGGCGGTCCTACGAGCAGTACTTC.

This clonotype has ten or more counts. V and J are TRBV5-1 and TRBJ2-1; D gene ambiguous. This CDR3 is built from 14 residues. CDR1 SGHRS and CDR2 YFSETQ come from the germline V gene. V shed 4 bases and J shed 3 bases, with 11 bases lying between them. CDR3 DNA: TGCGCCAGCAGCCCGTTAGGTCTCTACAATGAGCAGTTCTTC. Amino acids: CASSPLGLYNEQFF.

This clonotype was counted a single time. A much larger clone lies one base from this, so it may be a read error. V is TRBV6-1 and J is TRBJ2-1, with 7 bases matching TRBD2. The CDR3 is made up of 16 amino acids. The germline V gene has CDR1 MNHNS and CDR2 SASEGT. CDR3 in DNA: TGTGTCAGCAGTGACACTAGCGTCCGGTACTACAATGAGCAGTTCTTC. Translating gives CVSSDTSVRYYNEQFF.

This clonotype has only a few counts. The genes are TRBV5-4 and TRBJ2-2; D is undetermined. From germline, CDR1 is SGHNT and CDR2 YYREEE (reference sequence). V dropped 0 bases and J dropped 6 bases, with 12 bases sitting between them. This CDR3 is 15 amino acids long. The CDR3 sequence: CASSLGVKVAGELFF. The CDR3 bases are TGTGCCAGCAGCTTGGGGGTCAAGGTGGCCGGGGAGCTGTTTTTT.

This clonotype was observed many times. The rearrangement joins TRBV13 to TRBJ2-7, with 7 bases lining up with TRBD2. The CDR3 spans 15 residues. The V segment lost 2 bases and the J segment 0 bases; nucleotides outside the gene matches: 4. Germline CDR1 is PRHDT and CDR2 is FYEKMQ (reference sequence). CDR3: CASSLWGGTSYEQYF. The CDR3, as DNA: TGTGCCAGCAGCTTATGGGGGGGGACCTCCTACGAGCAGTACTTC.

This clonotype occurred many times. The CDR3 loop reads CASIKGLAGGRDEQFF. The CDR3 DNA follows: TGTGCCAGCATTAAGGGACTAGCGGGGGGGCGTGATGAGCAGTTCTTC. The rearrangement uses TRBV6-5 and TRBJ2-1; 16 positions match TRBD2. With 7 bases clipped from V and 8 bases from J, the junction kept 8 bases outside the gene matches. The germline V gene has CDR1 MNHEY and CDR2 SVGAGI. There are 16 residues in the CDR3.

This clonotype was seen a handful of times. The V call is TRBV12-3 or TRBV12-4, the J call TRBJ1-5; D remains unclear. The CDR3 is made up of 13 amino acids. The ends were cut back, 1 base at V and 4 bases at J, with 5 bases in the middle. In DNA, the CDR3 is TGTGCCAGCAGTTTAGATCCGAATCAGCCCCAGCATTTT. It yields the protein CASSLDPNQPQHF.

This chain uses TRBV7-2 with TRBJ1-1; the D gene is possibly TRBD1 (6 bases). The CDR3 contains 17 residues. Trimming cost V 0 bases and J 5 bases, with 19 bases left between them. Germline CDR1 SGHTA, CDR2 FQGNSA. For the CDR3, the DNA is TGTGCCAGCAGCTTAGCTGTAGGGGGGGATTATTTGACTGAAGCTTTCTTT. It encodes CASSLAVGGDYLTEAFF.